A single T cell receptor beta chain is shown here with its context. The junction departs from the called germline gene at one end, perhaps through a read error. The CDR3 is 17 residues long. The germline CDR1 and CDR2 sequences are MGHRA and YSYEKL. Produced via immunoSEQ multiplex PCR; TCRdb's table is partial and in-frame only. The sample has about 2.3 million clones, 80% to 95% seen once. The sample belongs to a study of shared clonotypes between healthy human individuals. The rearrangement links TRBV4-1 to TRBJ2-5, with 9 nucleotides matching TRBD2. Sequenced input: naive CD4+ T cells from PBMCs. Indicated subset: CD45RA+ positively selected. The receptor's source is a man younger than 35 in good health. Some clones in this sample may be carry-over from other donors' samples. CDR3 DNA: TGCGCTAGCAGCCAAGCCGTTGGCGGGAGGGCCGAGGAGACCCAGTACTTC. This codes for CASSQAVGGRAEETQYF.